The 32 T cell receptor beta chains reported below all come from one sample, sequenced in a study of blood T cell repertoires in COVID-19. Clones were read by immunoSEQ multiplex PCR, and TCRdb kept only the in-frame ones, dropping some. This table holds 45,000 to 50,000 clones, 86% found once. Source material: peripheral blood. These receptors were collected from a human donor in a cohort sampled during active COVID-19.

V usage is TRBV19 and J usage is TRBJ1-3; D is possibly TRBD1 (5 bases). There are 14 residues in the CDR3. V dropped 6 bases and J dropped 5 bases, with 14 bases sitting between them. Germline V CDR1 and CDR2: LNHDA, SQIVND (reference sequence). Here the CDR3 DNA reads TGTGCCAGTAGGGGGCAGGGTTCGAGAAACACCATATATTTT. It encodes CASRGQGSRNTIYF.

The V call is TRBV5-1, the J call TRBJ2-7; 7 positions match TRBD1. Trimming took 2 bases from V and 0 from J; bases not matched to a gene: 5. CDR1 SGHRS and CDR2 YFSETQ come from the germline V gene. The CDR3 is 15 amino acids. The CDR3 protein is CASSLLRQGSYEQYF. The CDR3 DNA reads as TGCGCCAGCAGCTTACTCCGACAGGGCTCCTACGAGCAGTACTTC.

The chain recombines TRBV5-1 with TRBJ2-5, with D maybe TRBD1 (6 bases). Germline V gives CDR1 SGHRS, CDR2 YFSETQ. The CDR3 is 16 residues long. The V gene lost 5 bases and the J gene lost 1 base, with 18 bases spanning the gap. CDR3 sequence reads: CASSSERGRSQETQYF. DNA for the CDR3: TGCGCCAGCAGTTCTGAGAGGGGGAGATCCCAAGAGACCCAGTACTTC.

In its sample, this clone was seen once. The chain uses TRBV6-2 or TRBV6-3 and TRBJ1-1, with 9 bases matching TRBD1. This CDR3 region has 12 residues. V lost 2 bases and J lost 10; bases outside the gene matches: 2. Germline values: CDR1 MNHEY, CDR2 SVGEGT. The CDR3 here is CASSYLTGGAFF. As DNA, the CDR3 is TGTGCCAGCAGTTACCTGACAGGGGGAGCTTTCTTT.

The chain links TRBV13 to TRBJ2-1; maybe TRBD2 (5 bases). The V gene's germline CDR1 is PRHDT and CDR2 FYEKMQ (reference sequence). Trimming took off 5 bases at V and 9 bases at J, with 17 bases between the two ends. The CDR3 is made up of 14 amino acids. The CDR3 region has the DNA TGTGCCAGCAGCGAGGGTGGGCGGGTTAGTGAGCAGTTCTTC. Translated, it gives CASSEGGRVSEQFF.

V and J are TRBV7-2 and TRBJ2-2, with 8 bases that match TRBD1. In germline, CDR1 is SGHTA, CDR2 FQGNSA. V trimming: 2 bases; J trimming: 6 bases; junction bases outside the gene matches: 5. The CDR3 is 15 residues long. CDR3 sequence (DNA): TGTGCCAGCAGCTTAACCCAGGGGGCCGCCGGGGAGCTGTTTTTT. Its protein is CASSLTQGAAGELFF.

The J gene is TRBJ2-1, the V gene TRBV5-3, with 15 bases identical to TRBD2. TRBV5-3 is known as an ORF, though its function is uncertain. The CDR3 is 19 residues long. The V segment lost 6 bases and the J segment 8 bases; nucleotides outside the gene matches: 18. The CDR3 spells CARIGDPGLAGGPLYEQFF. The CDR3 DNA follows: TGTGCCAGAATAGGTGACCCGGGACTAGCGGGGGGTCCGTTGTATGAGCAGTTCTTC.

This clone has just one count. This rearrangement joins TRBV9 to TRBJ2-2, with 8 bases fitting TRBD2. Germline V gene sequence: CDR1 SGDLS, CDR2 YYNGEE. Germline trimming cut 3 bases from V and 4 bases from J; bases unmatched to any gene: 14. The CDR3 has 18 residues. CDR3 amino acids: CASSGRTGAGDLTGELFF. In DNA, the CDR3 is TGTGCCAGCAGCGGAAGGACGGGAGCGGGGGACCTCACCGGGGAGCTGTTTTTT.

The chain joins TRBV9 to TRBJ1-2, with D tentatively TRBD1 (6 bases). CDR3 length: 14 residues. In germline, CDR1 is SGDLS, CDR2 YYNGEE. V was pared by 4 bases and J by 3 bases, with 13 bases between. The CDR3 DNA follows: TGTGCCAGCAGCCCACAAGAGGGGGACTATGGCTACACCTTC. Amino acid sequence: CASSPQEGDYGYTF.

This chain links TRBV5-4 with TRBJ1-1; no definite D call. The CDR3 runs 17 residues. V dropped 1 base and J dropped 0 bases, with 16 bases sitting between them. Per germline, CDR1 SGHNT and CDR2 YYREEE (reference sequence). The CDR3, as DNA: TGTGCCAGCAGCTTGTTGCAGATCTCGTTCATGAACACTGAAGCTTTCTTT. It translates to CASSLLQISFMNTEAFF.

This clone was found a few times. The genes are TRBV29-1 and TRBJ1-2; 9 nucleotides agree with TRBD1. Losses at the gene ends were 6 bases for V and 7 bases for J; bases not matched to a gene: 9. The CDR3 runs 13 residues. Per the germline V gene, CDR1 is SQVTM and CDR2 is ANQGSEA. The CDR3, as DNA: TGCAGCGTAAGACAGGGGGGCGACGTTGGCTACACCTTC. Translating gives CSVRQGGDVGYTF.

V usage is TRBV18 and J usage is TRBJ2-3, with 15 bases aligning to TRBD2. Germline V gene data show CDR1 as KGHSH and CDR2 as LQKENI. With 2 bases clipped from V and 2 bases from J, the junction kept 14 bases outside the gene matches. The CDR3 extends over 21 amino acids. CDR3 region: CASSPIYGTSGGHTSTDTQYF. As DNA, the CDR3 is TGTGCCAGCTCACCAATATACGGGACTAGCGGGGGGCATACATCCACAGATACGCAGTATTTT.

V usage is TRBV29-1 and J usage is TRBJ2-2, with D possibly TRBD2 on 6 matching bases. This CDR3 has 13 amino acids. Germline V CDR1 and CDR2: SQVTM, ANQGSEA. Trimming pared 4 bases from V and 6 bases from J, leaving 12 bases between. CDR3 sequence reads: CSVGRGWSGELFF. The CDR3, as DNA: TGCAGCGTTGGGAGGGGCTGGTCCGGGGAGCTGTTTTTT.

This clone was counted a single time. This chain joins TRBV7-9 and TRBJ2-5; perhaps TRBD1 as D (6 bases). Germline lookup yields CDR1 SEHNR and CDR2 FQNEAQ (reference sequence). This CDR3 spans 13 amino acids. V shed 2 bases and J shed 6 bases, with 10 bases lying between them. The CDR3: CASSLTGRQTQYF. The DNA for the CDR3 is TGTGCCAGCAGCTTAACAGGGAGACAGACCCAGTACTTC.

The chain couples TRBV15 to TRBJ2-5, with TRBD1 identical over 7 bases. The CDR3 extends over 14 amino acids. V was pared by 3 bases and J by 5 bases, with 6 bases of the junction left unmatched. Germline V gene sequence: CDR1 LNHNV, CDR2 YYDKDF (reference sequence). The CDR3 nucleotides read TGTGCCACCAGCAGGGAGACAGGGACGGAGACCCAGTACTTC. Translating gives CATSRETGTETQYF.

The CDR3 DNA sequence: TGTGCCTGGAGTGTTTCGCCAGCTAGGGAAAAACTGTTTTTT. Protein: CAWSVSPAREKLFF. The chain carries TRBV30 and TRBJ1-4; D not resolved. Germline CDR1 GTSNPN, CDR2 SVGIG (reference sequence). This CDR3 has 14 amino acids. The V and J ends lost 0 bases and 8 bases respectively, with 13 bases between them.

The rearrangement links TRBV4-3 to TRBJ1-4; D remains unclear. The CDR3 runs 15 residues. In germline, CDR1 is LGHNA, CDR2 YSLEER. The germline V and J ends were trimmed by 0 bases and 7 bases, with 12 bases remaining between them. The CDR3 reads CASSQDLGRGEKLFF. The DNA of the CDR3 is TGCGCCAGCAGCCAAGATTTAGGGCGGGGTGAAAAACTGTTTTTT.

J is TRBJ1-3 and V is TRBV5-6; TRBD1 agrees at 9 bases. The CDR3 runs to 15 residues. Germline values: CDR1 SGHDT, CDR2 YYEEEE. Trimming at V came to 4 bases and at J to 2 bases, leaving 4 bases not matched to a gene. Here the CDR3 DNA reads TGTGCCAGCAGCCGCGGGACAGGGCCTGGAAACACCATATATTTT. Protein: CASSRGTGPGNTIYF.

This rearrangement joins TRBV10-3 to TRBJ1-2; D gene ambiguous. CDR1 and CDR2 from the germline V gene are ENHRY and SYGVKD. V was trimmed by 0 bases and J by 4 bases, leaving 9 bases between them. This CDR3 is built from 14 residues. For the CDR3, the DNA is TGTGCCATCAGTGAGTCGCCAGGATCCTATGGCTACACCTTC. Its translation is CAISESPGSYGYTF.

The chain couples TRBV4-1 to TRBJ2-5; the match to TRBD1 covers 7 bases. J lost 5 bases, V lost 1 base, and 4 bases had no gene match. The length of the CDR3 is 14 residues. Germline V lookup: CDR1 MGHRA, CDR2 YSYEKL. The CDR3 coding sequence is TGCGCCAGCAGCCAAGCGACAGGGTACGAGACCCAGTACTTC. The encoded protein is CASSQATGYETQYF.

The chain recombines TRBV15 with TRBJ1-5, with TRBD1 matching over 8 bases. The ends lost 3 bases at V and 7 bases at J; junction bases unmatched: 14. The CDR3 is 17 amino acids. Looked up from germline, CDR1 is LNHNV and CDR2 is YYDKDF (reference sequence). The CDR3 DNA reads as TGTGCCACCAGCAGCGGGGCAGGGGGCGCCTTGGGACAGCCCCAGCATTTT. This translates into CATSSGAGGALGQPQHF.

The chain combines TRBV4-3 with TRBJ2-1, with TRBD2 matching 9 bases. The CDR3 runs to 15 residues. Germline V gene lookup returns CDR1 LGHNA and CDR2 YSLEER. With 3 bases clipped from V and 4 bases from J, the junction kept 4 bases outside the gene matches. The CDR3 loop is CASSQRGGPYNEQFF. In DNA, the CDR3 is TGCGCCAGCAGCCAGCGGGGGGGCCCTTACAATGAGCAGTTCTTC.

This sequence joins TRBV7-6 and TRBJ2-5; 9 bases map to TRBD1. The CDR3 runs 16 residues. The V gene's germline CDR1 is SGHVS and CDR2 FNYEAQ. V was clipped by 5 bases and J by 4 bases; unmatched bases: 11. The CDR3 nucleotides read TGTGCCAGCAGCATAGACCGGGACAGGGTTGGAGAGACCCAGTACTTC. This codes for CASSIDRDRVGETQYF.

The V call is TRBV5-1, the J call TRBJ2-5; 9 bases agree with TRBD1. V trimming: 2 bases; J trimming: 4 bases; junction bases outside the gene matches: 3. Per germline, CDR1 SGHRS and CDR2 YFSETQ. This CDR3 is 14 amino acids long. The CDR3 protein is CASSLQGARETQYF. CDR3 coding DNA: TGCGCCAGCAGCTTACAGGGGGCACGAGAGACCCAGTACTTC.

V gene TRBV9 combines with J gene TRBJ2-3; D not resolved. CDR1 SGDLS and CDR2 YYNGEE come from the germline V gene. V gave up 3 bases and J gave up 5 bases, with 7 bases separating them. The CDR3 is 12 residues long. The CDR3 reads CASSDERDTQYF. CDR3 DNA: TGTGCCAGCAGCGACGAGAGAGATACGCAGTATTTT.

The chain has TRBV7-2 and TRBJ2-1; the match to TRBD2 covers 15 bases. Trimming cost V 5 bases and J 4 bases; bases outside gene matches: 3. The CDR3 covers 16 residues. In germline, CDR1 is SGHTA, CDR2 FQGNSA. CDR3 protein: CASSLGLAGGYNEQFF. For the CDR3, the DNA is TGTGCCAGCAGCCTGGGACTAGCGGGGGGATACAATGAGCAGTTCTTC.

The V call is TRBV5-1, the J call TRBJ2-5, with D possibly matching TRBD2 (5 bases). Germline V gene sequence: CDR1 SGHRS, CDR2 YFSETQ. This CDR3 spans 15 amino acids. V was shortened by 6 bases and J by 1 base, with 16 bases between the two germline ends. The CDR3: CASTSGGRAQETQYF. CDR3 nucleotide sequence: TGCGCCAGCACCTCTGGTGGGCGGGCCCAAGAGACCCAGTACTTC.

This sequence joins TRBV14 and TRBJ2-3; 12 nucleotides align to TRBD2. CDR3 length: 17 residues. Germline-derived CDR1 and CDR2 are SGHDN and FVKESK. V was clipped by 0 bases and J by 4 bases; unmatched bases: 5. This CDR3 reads CASSQDWASGGADTQYF. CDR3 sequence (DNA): TGTGCCAGCAGCCAAGATTGGGCTAGCGGGGGGGCAGATACGCAGTATTTT.

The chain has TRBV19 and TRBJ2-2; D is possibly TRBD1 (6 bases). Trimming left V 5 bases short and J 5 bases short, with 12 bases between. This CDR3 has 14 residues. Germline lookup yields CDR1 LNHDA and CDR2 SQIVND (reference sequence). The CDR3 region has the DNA TGTGCCAGTAGTGCATCTCAGGGGACCGGGGAGCTGTTTTTT. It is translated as CASSASQGTGELFF.

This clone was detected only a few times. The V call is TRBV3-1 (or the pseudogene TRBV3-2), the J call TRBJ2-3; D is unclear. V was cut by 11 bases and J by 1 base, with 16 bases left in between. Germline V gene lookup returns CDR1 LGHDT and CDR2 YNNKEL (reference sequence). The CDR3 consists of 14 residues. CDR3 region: CAGRLVPRTDTQYF. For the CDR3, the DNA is TGTGCCGGCCGCCTAGTACCCCGCACAGATACGCAGTATTTT.

CDR3: CASSPTGAWQYF. The CDR3 nucleotides are TGTGCCAGCAGCCCAACAGGGGCTTGGCAGTACTTC. V is TRBV27 and J is TRBJ2-7, with TRBD1 matching over 7 bases. Looked up from germline, CDR1 is MNHEY and CDR2 is SMNVEV (reference sequence). This CDR3 has 12 amino acids. V shed 6 bases and J 9 bases; nucleotides not matched to a gene: 8.

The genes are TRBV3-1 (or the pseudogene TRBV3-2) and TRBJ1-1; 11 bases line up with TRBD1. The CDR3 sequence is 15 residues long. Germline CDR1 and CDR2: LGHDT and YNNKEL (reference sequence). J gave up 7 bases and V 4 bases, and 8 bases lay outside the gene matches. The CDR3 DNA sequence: TGTGCCAGCAGCCGGGACCGGGACAGGGGGAGTGAAGCTTTCTTT. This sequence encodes CASSRDRDRGSEAFF.